This T cell receptor (beta chain) was profiled in a study of blood T cell repertoires in COVID-19. The wider study: The samples span acute and convalescent COVID-19 from the United States, Italy and Spain. PBMCs, B-cell-depleted T cells, or T cells provided the cDNA or gDNA that made up the material.

Authors' analysis steps: Amplification of reference gene primers was used by the study to estimate nucleated cell counts. Only in-frame clones appear in the TCRdb table, and some are missing; sequencing was by immunoSEQ multiplex PCR. From that table come the V and J calls and clone size; the DNA was used to work out D and trimming. The sample holds hundreds of thousands of clones, approximately 86% seen once. V lost 3 bases, J lost 8 bases, and 9 bases stayed unmatched. Germline V CDR1 and CDR2: LNHDA, SQIVND (reference sequence). This CDR3 contains 15 residues. Patients in Seattle were enrolled during active infection, then followed longitudinally.

Source material: peripheral blood. V and J are TRBV19 and TRBJ1-4; 7 nucleotides agree with TRBD1. The receptor was isolated from a woman aged 25-40 years with COVID-19, enrolled during active disease. CDR3 amino acids: CASSMGDRAGEKLFF. The CDR3 DNA reads as TGTGCCAGTAGTATGGGAGACAGGGCTGGCGAAAAACTGTTTTTT.